Below, 14 T cell receptor beta chains from the same sample are listed, as sequenced in a study of blood T cell repertoires in COVID-19. Sequencing used immunoSEQ multiplex PCR; TCRdb keeps in-frame clones, though not all of them. The sample lists 85,000 to 95,000 clones, approximately 86% seen once, with approximately 19% in the top ten. Sequenced input: peripheral blood. Every receptor here comes from a woman older than 75 with acute or convalescent COVID-19.

The chain joins TRBV27 to TRBJ2-3, with TRBD2 identical over 10 bases. The CDR3 spans 16 residues. Germline lookup yields CDR1 MNHEY and CDR2 SMNVEV (reference sequence). V was clipped by 7 bases and J by 5 bases; unmatched bases: 12. This CDR3 is CASKGFSGGAVDTQYF. CDR3 nucleotides: TGTGCCAGCAAAGGGTTCAGCGGGGGGGCTGTAGATACGCAGTATTTT.

This chain links TRBV9 with TRBJ2-7, with 11 bases aligning to TRBD1. V gave up 3 bases and J gave up 5 bases; unmatched junction bases: 7. The CDR3 spans 15 residues. The germline CDR1 and CDR2 sequences are SGDLS and YYNGEE. CDR3: CASSAAGTGGNEQYF. CDR3 sequence (DNA): TGTGCCAGCAGCGCAGCCGGGACAGGGGGGAACGAGCAGTACTTC.

This clone was counted a single time. The chain joins TRBV5-1 to TRBJ1-2, with D possibly being TRBD1 (5 bases). CDR3 size: 15 residues. Per germline, CDR1 SGHRS and CDR2 YFSETQ. V was cut by 0 bases and J by 8 bases, with 17 bases left in between. This chain's CDR3 is CASSLGDSLPEGYTF. The CDR3, as DNA: TGCGCCAGCAGCTTGGGTGACAGTCTCCCCGAGGGCTACACCTTC.

V is TRBV9 and J is TRBJ2-5; 11 bases fit TRBD2. Germline trimming cut 4 bases from V and 10 bases from J; bases unmatched to any gene: 6. CDR3 size: 13 residues. CDR1 is SGDLS and CDR2 is YYNGEE in the germline V gene. The chain's CDR3 is CASSQTSGESQYF. CDR3 coding DNA: TGTGCCAGCAGCCAGACTAGCGGGGAAAGCCAGTACTTC.

This clone was counted once. This sequence joins TRBV18 and TRBJ2-7, with 7 bases aligning to TRBD1. Per the germline V gene, CDR1 is KGHSH and CDR2 is LQKENI. The CDR3 spans 13 residues. V was pared by 3 bases and J by 6 bases, with 5 bases of the junction left unmatched. CDR3 sequence (DNA): TGTGCCAGCTCACCGACGACAGGGCTCGAGCAGTACTTC. Translated: CASSPTTGLEQYF.

The chain joins TRBV19 to TRBJ1-2; 9 bases match TRBD1. Germline V gene data show CDR1 as LNHDA and CDR2 as SQIVND (reference sequence). The CDR3 loop spans 16 amino acids. The V segment lost 5 bases and the J segment 4 bases; nucleotides outside the gene matches: 11. CDR3 region: CASSFYFGQGTYGYTF. DNA of the CDR3: TGTGCCAGTAGTTTCTACTTCGGACAGGGGACCTATGGCTACACCTTC.

V usage is TRBV2 and J usage is TRBJ1-4; D not certain. Trimming stripped 7 bases from V and 4 bases from J, with 7 bases between. This CDR3 comprises 12 residues. Germline CDR1 SNHLY, CDR2 FYNNEI. DNA for the CDR3: TGTGCCAGCATGCGGGGTAATGAAAAACTGTTTTTT. Translating it yields CASMRGNEKLFF.

The V gene is TRBV5-1, the J gene TRBJ1-1; 9 bases align to TRBD1. V lost 4 bases and J lost 1; bases outside the gene matches: 8. Germline-derived CDR1 and CDR2 are SGHRS and YFSETQ. The CDR3 covers 16 residues. CDR3 nucleotides: TGCGCCAGCAGCCCGGGGACAGGGAGAGGGAACACTGAAGCTTTCTTT. The encoded protein is CASSPGTGRGNTEAFF.

This chain joins TRBV28 and TRBJ1-1, with 12 nucleotides matching TRBD1. The CDR3 covers 15 residues. Germline V CDR1 and CDR2: MDHEN, SYDVKM. V gave up 5 bases and J gave up 6 bases; unmatched junction bases: 7. The CDR3 DNA is TGTGCCAGCAGTGTTCCGGGACAGGGGGCCCCTGAAGCTTTCTTT. It codes for CASSVPGQGAPEAFF.

The genes are TRBV7-2 and TRBJ1-5; D is uncertain. Trimming cost V 5 bases and J 1 base, with 9 bases left between them. The CDR3 totals 14 residues. CDR1 and CDR2 (germline): SGHTA, FQGNSA. CDR3 loop: CASSLTESNQPQHF. The DNA of the CDR3 is TGTGCCAGCAGCCTAACAGAGAGCAATCAGCCCCAGCATTTT.

The chain uses TRBV1 and TRBJ1-5; the table's D call of TRBD1 was not tested on the DNA. TRBV1 is annotated as a pseudogene. The CDR3 is 16 residues long. CDR3 nucleotide sequence: TGCACCAGCAGCCAAGGGGGCAGGGAAAGCAATCAGCCCCAGCATTTT. Translating gives CTSSQGGRESNQPQHF.

As regards this clone: The sample has other DNA sequences that encode this CDR3 too. The V gene is TRBV10-3, the J gene TRBJ2-5; tentatively, D is TRBD1 (6 bases). The V end lost 3 bases, the J end lost 5 bases, and 7 bases lay between the germline ends. Germline V gene lookup returns CDR1 ENHRY and CDR2 SYGVKD. This CDR3 has 12 residues. The CDR3 sequence: CAISDRGETQYF. In DNA, the CDR3 is TGTGCCATCAGTGACAGGGGTGAGACCCAGTACTTC.

This rearrangement joins TRBV14 to TRBJ2-2; possibly TRBD1 for D (6 bases). CDR3 length: 17 residues. The V gene lost 2 bases and the J gene lost 1 base, with 14 bases spanning the gap. Germline assignment: CDR1 SGHDN and CDR2 FVKESK. CDR3 nucleotides: TGTGCCAGCAGCCAATTCAGTCAGGGGAGGAACACCGGGGAGCTGTTTTTT. Its translation is CASSQFSQGRNTGELFF.

With respect to this clone: Other DNA sequences in this specimen translate into the identical CDR3. V and J are TRBV27 and TRBJ1-2, with unresolved D. From germline, CDR1 is MNHEY and CDR2 SMNVEV (reference sequence). The CDR3 consists of 13 residues. V dropped 6 bases and J dropped 2 bases, with 10 bases sitting between them. DNA of the CDR3: TGTGCCAGCAGCCCCACGGGAAACTATGGCTACACCTTC. Translated, it gives CASSPTGNYGYTF.